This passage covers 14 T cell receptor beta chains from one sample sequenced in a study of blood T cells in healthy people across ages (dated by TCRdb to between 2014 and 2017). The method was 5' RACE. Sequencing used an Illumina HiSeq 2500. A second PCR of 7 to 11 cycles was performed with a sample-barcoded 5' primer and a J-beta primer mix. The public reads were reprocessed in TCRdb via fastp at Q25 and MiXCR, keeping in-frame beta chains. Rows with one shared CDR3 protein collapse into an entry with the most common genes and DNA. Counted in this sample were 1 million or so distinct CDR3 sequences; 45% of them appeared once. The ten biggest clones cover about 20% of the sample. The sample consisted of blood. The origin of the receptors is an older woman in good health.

CDR3 nucleotide sequence: TGCAGCGTTCCTCCACAAGAGACCCAGTACTTC. It codes for CSVPPQETQYF. V gene TRBV29-1 combines with J gene TRBJ2-5, with no clear D. Germline V lookup: CDR1 SQVTM, CDR2 ANQGSEA. V was cut by 5 bases and J by 2 bases, with 6 bases left in between. The CDR3 covers 11 residues. Variable domain in full (rest from reference TRBV29-1 and TRBJ2-5): SAVISQKPSRDICQRGTSLTIQCQVDSQVTMMFWYRQQPGQSLTLIATANQGSEATYESGFVIDKFPISRPNLTFSTLTVSNMSPEDSSIYLCSVPPQETQYFGPGTRLLVL.

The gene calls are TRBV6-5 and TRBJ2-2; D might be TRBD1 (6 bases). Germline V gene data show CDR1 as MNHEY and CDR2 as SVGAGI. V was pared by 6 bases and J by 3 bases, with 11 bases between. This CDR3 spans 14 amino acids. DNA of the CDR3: TGTGCCAGCAGCCACTGGACAGACACCGGGGAGCTGTTTTTT. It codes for CASSHWTDTGELFF.

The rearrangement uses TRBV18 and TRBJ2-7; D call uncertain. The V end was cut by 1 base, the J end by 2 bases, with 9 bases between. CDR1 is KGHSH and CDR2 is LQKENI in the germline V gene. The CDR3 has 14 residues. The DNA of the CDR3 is TGTGCCAGCTCACCACTTCCAGGTCCCTACGAGCAGTACTTC. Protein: CASSPLPGPYEQYF. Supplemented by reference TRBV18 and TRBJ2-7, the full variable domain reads NAGVMQNPRHLVRRRGQEARLRCSPMKGHSHVYWYRQLPEEGLKFMVYLQKENIIDESGMPKERFSAEFPKEGPSILRIQQVVRGDSAAYFCASSPLPGPYEQYFGPGTRLTVT.

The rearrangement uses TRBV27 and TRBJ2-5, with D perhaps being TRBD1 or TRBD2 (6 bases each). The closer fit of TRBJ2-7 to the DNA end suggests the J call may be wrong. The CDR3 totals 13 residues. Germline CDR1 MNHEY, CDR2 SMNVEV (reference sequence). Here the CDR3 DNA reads TGTGCCAGCACTGATCGGGGGCCCCACGAGCAGTACTTC. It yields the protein CASTDRGPHEQYF.

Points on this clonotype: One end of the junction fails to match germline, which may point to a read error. The CDR3, as DNA: TGTGCCAGCGGTGAGACAGGGGCCACGGTTAACACCGGGGAGCTGTTTTTT. Translation: CASGETGATVNTGELFF. The chain uses TRBV2 and TRBJ2-2; 8 nucleotides align to TRBD1. Germline loops: CDR1 SNHLY, CDR2 FYNNEI. The CDR3 length is 17 residues.

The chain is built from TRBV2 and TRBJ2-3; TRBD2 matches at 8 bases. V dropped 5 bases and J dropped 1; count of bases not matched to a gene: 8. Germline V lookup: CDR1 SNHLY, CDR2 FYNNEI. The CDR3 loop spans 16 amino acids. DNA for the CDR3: TGTGCCAGCAGTACCAGCGGGGGCGGGGGCACAGATACGCAGTATTTT. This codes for CASSTSGGGGTDTQYF.

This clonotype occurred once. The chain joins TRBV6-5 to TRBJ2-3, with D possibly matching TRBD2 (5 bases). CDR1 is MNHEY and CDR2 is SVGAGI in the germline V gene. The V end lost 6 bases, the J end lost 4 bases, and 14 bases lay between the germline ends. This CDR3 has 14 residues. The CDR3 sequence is CASRATSGPDTQYF. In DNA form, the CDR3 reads TGTGCCAGCAGGGCAACTAGTGGGCCAGATACGCAGTATTTT.

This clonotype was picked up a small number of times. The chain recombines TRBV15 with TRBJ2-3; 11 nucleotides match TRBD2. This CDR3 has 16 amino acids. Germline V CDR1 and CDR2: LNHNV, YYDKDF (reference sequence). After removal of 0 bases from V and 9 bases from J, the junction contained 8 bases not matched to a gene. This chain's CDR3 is CATSRDLLAGGDTQYF. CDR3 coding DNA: TGTGCCACCAGCAGAGATCTCTTAGCGGGAGGGGACACGCAGTATTTT. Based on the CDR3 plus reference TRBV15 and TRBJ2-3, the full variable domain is DAMVIQNPRYQVTQFGKPVTLSCSQTLNHNVMYWYQQKSSQAPKLLFHYYDKDFNNEADTPDNFQSRRPNTSFCFLDIRSPGLGDTAMYLCATSRDLLAGGDTQYFGPGTRLTVL.

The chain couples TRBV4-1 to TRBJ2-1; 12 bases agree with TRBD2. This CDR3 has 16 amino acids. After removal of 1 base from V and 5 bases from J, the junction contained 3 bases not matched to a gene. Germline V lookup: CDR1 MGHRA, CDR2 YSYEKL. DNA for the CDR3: TGCGCCAGCAGCCAAGGGGGACTAGCGGGTCACAATGAGCAGTTCTTC. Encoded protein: CASSQGGLAGHNEQFF.

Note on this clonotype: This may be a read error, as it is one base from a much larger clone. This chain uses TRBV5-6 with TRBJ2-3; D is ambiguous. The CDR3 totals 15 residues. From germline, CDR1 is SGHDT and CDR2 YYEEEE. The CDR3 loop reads CANSLSATSTDTQYF. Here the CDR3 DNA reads TGTGCCAACAGCTTGTCCGCTACCAGCACAGATACGCAGTATTTT.

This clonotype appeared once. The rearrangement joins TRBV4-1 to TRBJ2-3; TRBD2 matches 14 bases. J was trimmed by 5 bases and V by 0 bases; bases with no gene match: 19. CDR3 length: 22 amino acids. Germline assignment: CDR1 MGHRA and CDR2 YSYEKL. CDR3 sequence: CASSQDDNPPGLAGAGGDTQYF. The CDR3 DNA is TGCGCCAGCAGCCAAGATGACAACCCTCCGGGACTAGCGGGAGCGGGTGGAGATACGCAGTATTTT.

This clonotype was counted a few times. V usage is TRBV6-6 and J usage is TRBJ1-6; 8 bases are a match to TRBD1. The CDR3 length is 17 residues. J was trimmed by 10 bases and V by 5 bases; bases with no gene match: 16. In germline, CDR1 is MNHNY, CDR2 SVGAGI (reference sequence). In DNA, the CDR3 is TGTGCCAGCAGTCTGCCGCAACAGGGGGTAGTAAACTCACCCCTCCACTTT. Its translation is CASSLPQQGVVNSPLHF.

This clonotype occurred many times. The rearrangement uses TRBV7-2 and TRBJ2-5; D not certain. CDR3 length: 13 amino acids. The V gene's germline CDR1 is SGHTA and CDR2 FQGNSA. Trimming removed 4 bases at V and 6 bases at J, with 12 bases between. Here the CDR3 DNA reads TGTGCCAGCAGCTCGCCAATGACCAAGACCCAGTACTTC. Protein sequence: CASSSPMTKTQYF.

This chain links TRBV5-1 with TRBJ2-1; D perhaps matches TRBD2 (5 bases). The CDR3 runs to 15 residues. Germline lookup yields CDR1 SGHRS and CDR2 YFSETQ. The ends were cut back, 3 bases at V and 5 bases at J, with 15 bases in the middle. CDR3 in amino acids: CASSSLEAFNNEQFF. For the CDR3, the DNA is TGCGCCAGCAGCTCATTGGAGGCATTTAACAATGAGCAGTTCTTC.